Each of the 28 T cell receptor beta chains below was sequenced from the same sample in a study of lung T cells in sarcoidosis with Löfgren's syndrome. TCRdb redid the calling of the reads with MiXCR, one entry per CDR3 protein. This table holds under 20,000 distinct CDR3 sequences, around 20% found once. Sequences were obtained from CD4+ T cells from bronchoalveolar lavage. These receptors were obtained from a human donor with sarcoidosis (Löfgren's syndrome or another form), or a control subject (not recorded which).

Remarks on this clonotype: At one boundary the junction diverges from the germline segment, which might be a read error. The chain uses TRBV6-5 and TRBJ2-7; 8 bases map to TRBD1. The CDR3 totals 15 residues. Per the germline V gene, CDR1 is MNHEY and CDR2 is SVGAGI. The CDR3 DNA is TGTGCCAGTAGTTACCCTAACAGGGGGGTCTACGAGCAGTACTTC. It encodes CASSYPNRGVYEQYF.

This clonotype was seen ten or more times. V usage is TRBV7-2 and J usage is TRBJ2-3, with D perhaps matching TRBD2 (5 bases). The length of the CDR3 is 16 residues. The germline V gene encodes CDR1 SGHTA and CDR2 FQGNSA. Trimming cost V 5 bases and J 1 base, with 16 bases left between them. CDR3 residues: CASSVNGLGRTDTQYF. In DNA form, the CDR3 reads TGTGCCAGCAGCGTGAATGGACTCGGTCGCACAGATACGCAGTATTTT.

Points on this clonotype: A much more abundant neighbour one base away suggests this may be a read error. The chain uses TRBV2 and TRBJ1-5; 8 positions match TRBD1. Germline-derived CDR1 and CDR2 are SNHLY and FYNNEI. The CDR3 has 14 residues. The CDR3 loop reads CTSRTGLSNQPQHF. The CDR3 DNA sequence: TGTACCAGCAGGACAGGGTTGAGCAATCAGCCCCAGCATTTT.

This clonotype was picked up many times. The chain is built from TRBV5-4 and TRBJ2-5; D unclear. CDR1 and CDR2 (germline): SGHNT, YYREEE (reference sequence). The CDR3 has 13 residues. Trimming left V 0 bases short and J 2 bases short, with 5 bases between. CDR3 in amino acids: CASSLGRQETQYF. CDR3 nucleotides: TGTGCCAGCAGCTTGGGAAGGCAAGAGACCCAGTACTTC.

This clonotype was counted a few times. A much larger clone differs by one base, so this may be a read error. This sequence joins TRBV20-1 and TRBJ2-7, with D possibly TRBD2 on 6 matching bases. Germline V gives CDR1 DFQATT, CDR2 SNEGSKA (reference sequence). Trimming pared 6 bases from V and 5 bases from J, leaving 11 bases between. This CDR3 contains 11 residues. As DNA, the CDR3 is TGCAGTGCCGTTAGCGGCCACGAGCAGTACTTC. Its protein product is CSAVSGHEQYF.

This clonotype was seen a few times. The chain carries TRBV29-1 and TRBJ1-2, with 8 bases fitting TRBD1. The CDR3 is made up of 13 amino acids. The V and J ends lost 4 bases and 4 bases, in that order; junction bases with no gene match: 5. Germline V gene data show CDR1 as SQVTM and CDR2 as ANQGSEA. In DNA form, the CDR3 reads TGCAGCGTTGCGTACAGGGGGGGCTATGGCTACACCTTC. Amino acids: CSVAYRGGYGYTF.

This clonotype was counted at least ten times. CDR3: CSARETKNNEKLFF. In DNA, the CDR3 is TGCAGTGCTAGAGAGACAAAGAATAATGAAAAACTGTTTTTT. J is TRBJ1-4 and V is TRBV20-1, with no clear D. CDR1 and CDR2 from the germline V gene are DFQATT and SNEGSKA (reference sequence). The CDR3 spans 14 residues. The germline V and J ends were trimmed by 0 bases and 4 bases, with 9 bases remaining between them.

As concerns this clonotype: A single base separates this from a much larger clone, so it may be a read error. The V gene is TRBV2, the J gene TRBJ1-1; D may be TRBD1 (5 bases). Trimming shortened V by 6 bases and J by 4 bases, and 18 bases separated the two germline ends. This CDR3 has 15 amino acids. The germline V gene encodes CDR1 SNHLY and CDR2 FYNNEI. The DNA for the CDR3 is TGTGCCAGCAGCCCCACTGGACGGGGGAGCACTGAAGCTTTCTTT. Its translation is CASSPTGRGSTEAFF.

The chain joins TRBV2 to TRBJ2-3; no definite D call. The CDR3 contains 15 residues. The germline V gene has CDR1 SNHLY and CDR2 FYNNEI. V lost 8 bases and J 4 bases, leaving 19 bases between the germline ends. This chain's CDR3 is CASGLDRVDADTQYF. The CDR3 bases are TGTGCCAGCGGCCTCGATAGGGTCGACGCAGATACGCAGTATTTT.

This clonotype was observed many times. The rearrangement links TRBV20-1 to TRBJ1-2, with D maybe TRBD1 (6 bases). Between the trimmed V and J ends, which lost 6 bases and 0 bases, there was a span of 14 bases. Germline loops: CDR1 DFQATT, CDR2 SNEGSKA (reference sequence). The CDR3 consists of 14 residues. The CDR3 sequence: CSASTGKANYGYTF. CDR3 in DNA: TGCAGTGCCTCAACAGGGAAAGCTAACTATGGCTACACCTTC.

In regard to this clonotype: A much larger clone differs by one base, so this may be a read error. J is TRBJ1-4 and V is TRBV7-2; the D gene is possibly TRBD1 (5 bases). In germline, CDR1 is SGHTA, CDR2 FQGNSA. The CDR3 is 14 residues long. The V and J ends lost 0 bases and 7 bases respectively, with 9 bases between them. The CDR3 loop reads CASSLAGRGEKLFF. The CDR3 DNA is TGTGCCAGCAGCTTAGCGGGGAGGGGTGAAAAACTGTTTTTT.

The chain joins TRBV30 to TRBJ1-3; D is unresolved. Germline V gives CDR1 GTSNPN, CDR2 SVGIG (reference sequence). Trimming stripped 1 base from V and 4 bases from J, with 8 bases between. The CDR3 extends over 13 amino acids. CDR3 loop: CAWSESWGNTIYF. In nucleotides, the CDR3 is TGTGCCTGGAGTGAAAGTTGGGGAAACACCATATATTTT.

Details on this clonotype: A much more abundant neighbour one base away suggests this may be a read error. The chain couples TRBV20-1 to TRBJ2-1; D uncertain. The CDR3 covers 17 residues. Germline CDR1 is DFQATT and CDR2 is SNEGSKA (reference sequence). CDR3 bases: TGCAGTGCTAGAGATTCCCCACTACAAGGCTTTTCCAATGTGCAGTTCTTC. It codes for CSARDSPLQGFSNVQFF.

This clonotype was observed many times. The genes are TRBV12-3 or TRBV12-4 and TRBJ1-2, with D maybe TRBD1 (5 bases). CDR3 length equals 13 residues. With 5 bases removed from V and 2 bases from J, the gap between germline ends came to 9 bases. CDR3 sequence: CASSPGVNYGYTF. The CDR3 DNA reads TGTGCCAGCAGTCCGGGGGTAAACTATGGCTACACCTTC.

Note on this clonotype: Sequence at one end of the junction differs from germline and may be a read error. V is TRBV19 and J is TRBJ2-1; 9 bases agree with TRBD2. There are 16 residues in the CDR3. The germline V gene encodes CDR1 LNHDA and CDR2 SQIVND (reference sequence). The CDR3 nucleotides are TGTACCAGTAGTATAGCTAGCGGGAACTCCTACAATGAGCAGTTCTTC. Translated, it gives CTSSIASGNSYNEQFF. Together with reference TRBV19 and TRBJ2-1, the CDR3 gives the full variable domain: DGGITQSPKYLFRKEGQNVTLSCEQNLNHDAMYWYRQDPGQGLRLIYYSQIVNDFQKGDIAEGYSVSREKKESFPLTVTSAQKNPTAFYLCTSSIASGNSYNEQFFGPGTRLTVL.

This clonotype was picked up a small number of times. V gene TRBV3-1 combines with J gene TRBJ2-3; 13 positions match TRBD2. The trim removed 4 bases at V and 0 bases at J, leaving 4 bases unmatched. The CDR3 contains 17 residues. Germline loops: CDR1 LGHDT, CDR2 YNNKEL (reference sequence). The CDR3: CASSPGLAGVSTDTQYF. In nucleotides, the CDR3 is TGTGCCAGCAGCCCAGGACTAGCGGGAGTGAGCACAGATACGCAGTATTTT.

Many counts were recorded for this clonotype. As DNA, the CDR3 is TGCAGTGCTAGAGATGGACGGAGCGAATACTCCAATCAGCCCCAGCATTTT. It specifies CSARDGRSEYSNQPQHF. The rearrangement links TRBV20-1 to TRBJ1-5; D not certain. This CDR3 spans 17 amino acids. V dropped 0 bases and J dropped 3 bases, with 18 bases sitting between them. Germline V gives CDR1 DFQATT, CDR2 SNEGSKA (reference sequence).

Note on this clonotype: A read error may explain this, as a much larger clone is one base away. The chain is built from TRBV4-2 and TRBJ1-5, with D unresolved. Germline assignment: CDR1 LGHNA and CDR2 YNFKEQ. This CDR3 is built from 12 residues. The CDR3 nucleotides are TGTGTCAGCAAGGAGGGTAATCAGCCCCAGCATTTT. Translation gives CVSKEGNQPQHF.

This clonotype is categorized as large. This CDR3 is CASKGGEDTGELFF. CDR3 bases: TGTGCCAGCAAGGGTGGAGAGGACACCGGGGAGCTGTTTTTT. V gene TRBV6-1 combines with J gene TRBJ2-2; no definite D call. The CDR3 covers 14 residues. V lost 7 bases and J lost 3, with 12 bases in between. Per germline, CDR1 MNHNS and CDR2 SASEGT.

This clonotype is labeled medium-sized. The chain employs TRBV28 and TRBJ1-5; TRBD1 might be the D (5 bases). Trimming removed 7 bases from V and 4 bases from J, with 8 bases in between. The CDR3 extends over 12 amino acids. Germline V gene lookup returns CDR1 MDHEN and CDR2 SYDVKM. The CDR3 DNA follows: TGTGCCAGCACGGCAGGGAATCAGCCCCAGCATTTT. Its protein product is CASTAGNQPQHF.

Many counts were recorded for this clonotype. The chain links TRBV28 to TRBJ1-1; D unclear. In germline, CDR1 is MDHEN, CDR2 SYDVKM. The germline V and J ends were trimmed by 6 bases and 0 bases, with 8 bases remaining between them. The CDR3 is 13 residues long. CDR3 in amino acids: CASSDGMNTEAFF. The CDR3 DNA reads as TGTGCCAGCAGCGACGGAATGAACACTGAAGCTTTCTTT.

About this clonotype itself: It may be a read error: a sequence one base away is much more abundant. The CDR3 ends on some other residue instead of the conserved phenylalanine or tryptophan, so this is likely a read error. This sequence joins TRBV4-3 and TRBJ2-1; 8 positions match TRBD2. J lost 1 base, V lost 2 bases, and 13 bases had no gene match. The CDR3 extends over 19 amino acids. In germline, CDR1 is LGHNA, CDR2 YSLEER. The CDR3 nucleotides are TGCGCCAGCAGCCAACGCTTCGTAGGGGTAGCGGGATCCTACAATGAGCAGTTCCTC. Protein: CASSQRFVGVAGSYNEQFL.

The CDR3 bases are TGCAGCGTTCGAAAAGGGGGCCTCAGCTACGAGCAGTACTTC. This encodes CSVRKGGLSYEQYF. The genes are TRBV29-1 and TRBJ2-7, with 7 positions matching TRBD1. Germline V gives CDR1 SQVTM, CDR2 ANQGSEA. Trimming removed 5 bases from V and 3 bases from J; junction bases left unmatched: 10. CDR3 length: 14 residues.

In its sample, this clonotype was seen many times. The rearrangement links TRBV7-2 to TRBJ2-7; D perhaps matches TRBD2 (7 bases). Trimming removed 4 bases from V and 4 bases from J, with 17 bases in between. The CDR3 sequence is 15 residues long. CDR1 and CDR2 (germline): SGHTA, FQGNSA. The CDR3, as DNA: TGTGCCAGCAGCTCAGGGAGGGGGAGAAGTTACGAGCAGTACTTC. This gives the protein CASSSGRGRSYEQYF.

This clonotype was seen repeatedly, ten times or more. The chain carries TRBV12-3 or TRBV12-4 and TRBJ2-1; D uncertain. This CDR3 spans 12 amino acids. V was clipped by 7 bases and J by 9 bases, with 13 bases between them. CDR3 sequence reads: CASNPLPGEQFF. The CDR3 nucleotides read TGTGCCAGCAACCCGCTTCCGGGTGAGCAGTTCTTC.

This clonotype is labeled as medium-sized (0.01 to 0.1%). The gene calls are TRBV6-1 and TRBJ2-7, with 8 bases lining up with TRBD1. CDR3 length: 12 residues. From germline, CDR1 is MNHNS and CDR2 SASEGT. V lost 10 bases to trimming and J lost 2 bases; unmatched junction nucleotides: 4. CDR3 amino acids: CATRQGTYEQYF. The CDR3 bases are TGTGCCACTCGACAGGGGACCTACGAGCAGTACTTC.

This clonotype was picked up many times. This chain joins TRBV4-2 and TRBJ2-7; D gene uncertain. The V end was cut by 4 bases, the J end by 0 bases, with 25 bases between. Per the germline V gene, CDR1 is LGHNA and CDR2 is YNFKEQ. This CDR3 comprises 19 residues. CDR3 nucleotides: TGTGCCAGCAGCCGAAACGCGATTAATAGCAGGCTAAGCTCCTACGAGCAGTACTTC. This gives the protein CASSRNAINSRLSSYEQYF.

In regard to this clonotype: One junction end disagrees with the germline gene, perhaps due to a read error. V is TRBV28 and J is TRBJ2-7, with D tentatively TRBD1 (5 bases). The V gene's germline CDR1 is MDHEN and CDR2 SYDVKM. The CDR3 runs 16 residues. The CDR3 spells CASSFPPYRTTYGQYF. In DNA form, the CDR3 reads TGTGCCAGCAGTTTCCCTCCTTACAGGACGACCTACGGGCAGTACTTC.